This TCR beta chain was captured by sequencing in a study of T cell changes during pregnancy in multiple sclerosis. Using immunoSEQ multiplex PCR, the repertoire was profiled, and TCRdb retains in-frame clones only, with some absent. Here the sample spans tens of thousands of clones, roughly 92% being singletons. Germline lookup yields CDR1 MDHEN and CDR2 SYDVKM. This CDR3 has 14 amino acids. Trimming removed 5 bases from V and 1 base from J, with 11 bases in between. This chain joins TRBV28 and TRBJ1-2; D is perhaps TRBD1 (5 bases). The clonotype was recovered from a female donor with multiple sclerosis, enrolled in a pregnancy study. Here the sequenced sample was peripheral blood, taken in the second trimester of pregnancy. The CDR3: CASSTIQVNYGYTF. DNA for the CDR3: TGTGCCAGCAGTACGATACAGGTTAACTATGGCTACACCTTC.